These T cell receptor beta chains were read from a single sample in a study of glioma-infiltrating T cells. TCRdb used MiXCR to reprocess the multiplex PCR reads, holding one entry per CDR3 protein. The sample has approximately 400,000 distinct CDR3 sequences, around 45% seen once. The sequencing input was glioma tissue, nonneoplastic brain tissue, or PBMCs (not recorded which). The receptors originated from a human donor with low-grade glioma or glioblastoma, undergoing nonglioma brain surgery, or in good health (not recorded which). Each CDR3 is given with its conserved first and last residue. Fields, in order: clone size, V gene, J gene, D gene, CDR3 protein, CDR3 DNA. The D gene is left open where the match is weak. Clone size is not always given. Where it is, it says once, few, many or a class for expanded clones.

clone_size: .
v_call: TRBV20-1
j_call: TRBJ2-5
d_call: .
cdr3_aa: CSARDPRGQETQYF
cdr3_nt: TGCAGTGCTAGAGATCCCAGGGGTCAAGAGACCCAGTACTTC

clone_size: .
v_call: TRBV29-1
j_call: TRBJ1-2
d_call: TRBD1
cdr3_aa: CSVEDLTGMFVYGYTF
cdr3_nt: TGCAGCGTTGAAGATCTGACAGGGATGTTTGTCTATGGCTACACCTTC

clone_size: few
v_call: TRBV6-2/TRBV6-3
j_call: TRBJ1-2
d_call: .
cdr3_aa: CASSSPGSLYGYTF
cdr3_nt: TGTGCCAGCAGTTCTCCCGGCAGCCTATATGGCTACACCTTC

clone_size: .
v_call: TRBV4-3
j_call: TRBJ2-5
d_call: TRBD1
cdr3_aa: CASSQDRRRGQETQYF
cdr3_nt: TGCGCCAGCAGCCAAGATCGGCGCAGGGGGCAAGAGACCCAGTACTTC

clone_size: .
v_call: TRBV7-2
j_call: TRBJ2-3
d_call: TRBD1
cdr3_aa: CASSLAGTGGPDTQYF
cdr3_nt: TGTGCCAGCAGCTTAGCGGGGACAGGGGGCCCAGATACGCAGTATTTT

clone_size: .
v_call: TRBV27
j_call: TRBJ2-1
d_call: .
cdr3_aa: CASSPDRTLWKSDYNEQFF
cdr3_nt: TGTGCCAGCAGCCCCGACCGCACCCTTTGGAAAAGTGACTACAATGAGCAGTTCTTC

clone_size: few
v_call: TRBV27
j_call: TRBJ2-7
d_call: .
cdr3_aa: CASSPPSGRTYEQYF
cdr3_nt: TGTGCCAGCAGTCCGCCCTCGGGACGGACCTACGAGCAGTACTTC

clone_size: .
v_call: TRBV7-2
j_call: TRBJ1-3
d_call: .
cdr3_aa: CASSLGAAVNTIYF
cdr3_nt: TGTGCCAGCAGCTTGGGGGCGGCTGTAAACACCATATATTTT

clone_size: .
v_call: TRBV3-1
j_call: TRBJ2-7
d_call: .
cdr3_aa: CASSQGRGTYYEQYF
cdr3_nt: TGTGCCAGCAGCCAAGGACGCGGAACCTACTACGAGCAGTACTTC

clone_size: few
v_call: TRBV30
j_call: TRBJ1-5
d_call: .
cdr3_aa: CAWSGGGGQPQHF
cdr3_nt: TGTGCCTGGAGTGGGGGGGGCGGACAGCCCCAGCATTTT

clone_size: .
v_call: TRBV4-3
j_call: TRBJ2-3
d_call: TRBD2
cdr3_aa: CASSQGLAAYTDTQYF
cdr3_nt: TGCGCCAGCAGCCAAGGACTAGCGGCTTACACAGATACGCAGTATTTT

clone_size: many
v_call: TRBV6-1
j_call: TRBJ1-1
d_call: .
cdr3_aa: CASRGENTEAFF
cdr3_nt: TGTGCCAGCAGAGGGGAGAACACTGAAGCTTTCTTT

clone_size: few
v_call: TRBV2
j_call: TRBJ2-5
d_call: .
cdr3_aa: CASYTGFQGETQYF
cdr3_nt: TGTGCCAGTTACACCGGGTTTCAAGGAGAGACCCAGTACTTC

clone_size: .
v_call: TRBV28
j_call: TRBJ2-3
d_call: .
cdr3_aa: CASSAVVAGSSLTSTDTQYF
cdr3_nt: TGCGCCAGCAGCGCGGTCGTAGCAGGAAGCTCTCTGACTAGCACAGATACGCAGTATTTT

clone_size: few
v_call: TRBV20-1
j_call: TRBJ2-7
d_call: .
cdr3_aa: CSASHGPGSYEQYF
cdr3_nt: TGCAGTGCTAGTCACGGACCCGGGTCTTACGAGCAGTACTTC

clone_size: few
v_call: TRBV4-1
j_call: TRBJ1-1
d_call: .
cdr3_aa: CASSQEAPGVTEAFF
cdr3_nt: TGCGCCAGCAGCCAAGAAGCTCCAGGGGTAACTGAAGCTTTCTTT

clone_size: .
v_call: TRBV27
j_call: TRBJ2-1
d_call: .
cdr3_aa: CASALIGFSGYNEQFF
cdr3_nt: TGTGCCAGCGCCCTAATCGGGTTCAGCGGGTACAATGAGCAGTTCTTC

clone_size: .
v_call: TRBV19
j_call: TRBJ2-1
d_call: TRBD2
cdr3_aa: CASRRVAGNNEQFF
cdr3_nt: TGTGCCAGTAGAAGGGTAGCGGGCAACAATGAGCAGTTCTTC

clone_size: few
v_call: TRBV4-2
j_call: TRBJ2-1
d_call: .
cdr3_aa: CASSQAAPQYNEQFF
cdr3_nt: TGTGCCAGCAGCCAAGCCGCTCCACAATATAATGAGCAGTTCTTC

clone_size: .
v_call: TRBV20-1
j_call: TRBJ1-6
d_call: .
cdr3_aa: CSARVLERGVRSPLHF
cdr3_nt: TGCAGTGCTAGAGTCCTGGAAAGGGGAGTACGTTCACCCCTCCACTTT

clone_size: .
v_call: TRBV6-1
j_call: TRBJ1-1
d_call: .
cdr3_aa: CASSYPRTARWVNTEAFF
cdr3_nt: TGTGCCAGCAGCTACCCCCGGACAGCGCGGTGGGTGAACACTGAAGCTTTCTTT

clone_size: many
v_call: TRBV20-1
j_call: TRBJ2-3
d_call: .
cdr3_aa: CSQGDYGADTQYF
cdr3_nt: TGCAGTCAGGGGGACTACGGGGCGGATACGCAGTATTTT

clone_size: .
v_call: TRBV7-2
j_call: TRBJ2-7
d_call: TRBD1
cdr3_aa: CASSLRLRQGVSYEQYF
cdr3_nt: TGTGCCAGCAGCTTAAGGTTAAGGCAGGGGGTTTCGTACGAGCAGTACTTC

clone_size: .
v_call: TRBV7-2
j_call: TRBJ2-1
d_call: TRBD2
cdr3_aa: CATALRIGTSGDNEQFF
cdr3_nt: TGTGCCACCGCGCTGCGAATAGGGACTAGCGGGGACAATGAGCAGTTCTTC

clone_size: few
v_call: TRBV2
j_call: TRBJ1-5
d_call: .
cdr3_aa: CASSVRQTPQHF
cdr3_nt: TGTGCCAGCAGTGTCCGGCAGACGCCCCAGCATTTT

clone_size: .
v_call: TRBV28
j_call: TRBJ2-1
d_call: TRBD2
cdr3_aa: CASSHRLAGYNEQFF
cdr3_nt: TGTGCCAGCAGCCACCGACTAGCGGGTTACAATGAGCAGTTCTTC

clone_size: many
v_call: TRBV20-1
j_call: TRBJ2-5
d_call: .
cdr3_aa: CSARVPGSETQYF
cdr3_nt: TGCAGTGCTAGAGTCCCAGGGTCGGAGACCCAGTACTTC

clone_size: few
v_call: TRBV28
j_call: TRBJ2-7
d_call: .
cdr3_aa: CASTLRAHSYEQYF
cdr3_nt: TGTGCCAGCACCCTGAGGGCTCACTCCTACGAGCAGTACTTC

clone_size: few
v_call: TRBV4-2
j_call: TRBJ2-3
d_call: TRBD1
cdr3_aa: CASSQDLGQGTDTQYF
cdr3_nt: TGTGCCAGCAGCCAAGATTTGGGACAGGGGACAGATACGCAGTATTTT

clone_size: many
v_call: TRBV6-2/TRBV6-3
j_call: TRBJ2-1
d_call: .
cdr3_aa: CASSRPINEQFF
cdr3_nt: TGTGCCAGCAGTAGACCCATCAATGAGCAGTTCTTC

clone_size: .
v_call: TRBV6-2/TRBV6-3
j_call: TRBJ2-2
d_call: .
cdr3_aa: CASEVGAGELFF
cdr3_nt: TGTGCCTCCGAGGTAGGGGCCGGGGAGCTGTTTTTT

clone_size: .
v_call: TRBV6-5
j_call: TRBJ2-3
d_call: TRBD2
cdr3_aa: CASSYSGLAGDTDTQYF
cdr3_nt: TGTGCCAGCAGTTACTCGGGACTAGCGGGAGATACAGATACGCAGTATTTT

clone_size: .
v_call: TRBV5-1
j_call: TRBJ1-2
d_call: .
cdr3_aa: CASSLVLSEFGYTF
cdr3_nt: TGCGCCAGCAGCTTGGTACTTTCCGAATTTGGCTACACCTTC

clone_size: .
v_call: TRBV7-2
j_call: TRBJ2-1
d_call: TRBD1
cdr3_aa: CASTRDRGRLGGQFF
cdr3_nt: TGTGCCAGCACCCGCGACAGGGGCCGCTTGGGGGGGCAGTTCTTC

clone_size: .
v_call: TRBV29-1
j_call: TRBJ1-4
d_call: .
cdr3_aa: CSVKYSRDQNENLFF
cdr3_nt: TGCAGCGTTAAGTACTCCCGGGACCAAAATGAAAACCTGTTTTTT

clone_size: .
v_call: TRBV20-1
j_call: TRBJ2-7
d_call: .
cdr3_aa: CSAARGRPYEQYF
cdr3_nt: TGCAGTGCCGCTCGGGGGAGACCCTACGAGCAGTACTTC

clone_size: .
v_call: TRBV4-2
j_call: TRBJ2-4
d_call: TRBD1
cdr3_aa: CASSKGQGNLAKNIQYF
cdr3_nt: TGTGCCAGCAGCAAGGGACAGGGGAACCTCGCCAAAAACATTCAGTACTTC

clone_size: .
v_call: TRBV11-2
j_call: TRBJ2-7
d_call: .
cdr3_aa: CASSHLPEAYEQYF
cdr3_nt: TGTGCCAGCAGCCACCTCCCTGAGGCGTACGAGCAGTACTTC

clone_size: .
v_call: TRBV4-3
j_call: TRBJ2-7
d_call: .
cdr3_aa: CASSQEPTSYEQYF
cdr3_nt: TGCGCCAGCAGCCAAGAACCTACCTCCTACGAGCAGTACTTC

clone_size: .
v_call: TRBV3-1
j_call: TRBJ1-1
d_call: .
cdr3_aa: CASSGWHTNTEAFF
cdr3_nt: TGTGCCAGCAGCGGCTGGCACACCAACACTGAAGCTTTCTTT

clone_size: .
v_call: TRBV20-1
j_call: TRBJ2-7
d_call: TRBD2
cdr3_aa: CSAVGLAGVNYEQYF
cdr3_nt: TGCAGTGCGGTCGGGCTAGCGGGAGTGAACTACGAGCAGTACTTC

clone_size: many
v_call: TRBV6-2/TRBV6-3
j_call: TRBJ1-5
d_call: .
cdr3_aa: CASRREGNQPQHF
cdr3_nt: TGTGCCAGCAGACGGGAGGGCAATCAGCCCCAGCATTTT

clone_size: few
v_call: TRBV20-1
j_call: TRBJ2-7
d_call: .
cdr3_aa: CSAFLPGGSYEQYF
cdr3_nt: TGCAGTGCCTTCTTACCCGGGGGAAGTTACGAGCAGTACTTC

clone_size: many
v_call: TRBV7-3
j_call: TRBJ2-3
d_call: .
cdr3_aa: CASSFDGNTDTQYF
cdr3_nt: TGTGCCAGCAGCTTTGATGGGAACACAGATACGCAGTATTTT

clone_size: many
v_call: TRBV28
j_call: TRBJ2-1
d_call: TRBD2
cdr3_aa: CASSFLGEGLNEQFF
cdr3_nt: TGTGCCAGCAGTTTCTTGGGGGAGGGTCTCAATGAGCAGTTCTTC

clone_size: many
v_call: TRBV3-1
j_call: TRBJ2-2
d_call: .
cdr3_aa: CASSHHGLNTGELFF
cdr3_nt: TGTGCCAGCAGCCATCATGGATTAAACACCGGGGAGCTGTTTTTT